This T cell receptor (beta chain) was identified during a study of regulatory T cells in long-lasting Graves disease. Regarding time point: newly diagnosed GD, antithyroid drugs for less than 3 months. Extracted RNA from PBMCs served as the source of the TCR library. Germline CDR1 and CDR2: MDHEN and SYDVKM. There are 15 residues in the CDR3. The trim removed 5 bases at V and 8 bases at J, leaving 10 bases unmatched. The sample holds a few counts of this clonotype. Its antigen is currently unknown. Study-level points and caveats: Investigators studied peripheral blood only, not thyroid tissue.

The authors built TCR beta libraries using iRepertoire HTBI primers and Arm-PCR of CDR3 regions. MiXCR was run by TCRdb on the multiplex PCR reads, yielding one entry per CDR3 protein. The sample carries hundreds of thousands of distinct CDR3 sequences, about 15% recorded once. A further study also used this sample, focusing on T cells in Graves' hyperthyroidism and ophthalmopathy. As reported in that work: The study defined stable Graves' hyperthyroidism as no ophthalmopathy progression within 18 months.

The specimen comprised peripheral blood mononuclear cells (PBMCs), sampled at new diagnosis, from a patient treated with antithyroid drugs. The V and J genes are TRBV28 and TRBJ1-4; 8 nucleotides agree with TRBD1. The sequence derives from a woman in her thirties with Graves disease. The CDR3 protein is CASSITGTGGEKLFF. In nucleotides, the CDR3 is TGTGCCAGCAGTATCACCGGGACAGGTGGAGAAAAACTGTTTTTT. The complete variable domain, with remaining parts taken from reference TRBV28 and TRBJ1-4, reads DVKVTQSSRYLVKRTGEKVFLECVQDMDHENMFWYRQDPGLGLRLIYFSYDVKMKEKGDIPEGYSVSREKKERFSLILESASTNQTSMYLCASSITGTGGEKLFFGSGTQLSVL.